This T cell receptor beta chain is from a study of regulatory T cells in long-lasting Graves disease. Losses at the gene ends were 6 bases for V and 5 bases for J; bases not matched to a gene: 3. The CDR3 has 13 residues. Germline loops: CDR1 WNHNN, CDR2 SYGVQD (reference sequence). Relying on iRepertoire HTBI primers and Arm-PCR of CDR3 regions, the team built TCR beta libraries. MiXCR, applied by TCRdb to the multiplex PCR reads, yields one record per CDR3 protein. The table records 400,000 to 500,000 distinct CDR3 sequences, about a fifth of them present only once. Regarding time point: persistent/refractory GD, antithyroid drugs over 5 years with positive TRAb. Isolated PBMC RNA provided the starting material for the TCR library. In Xi'an, China, an endocrinology department was the source of patients. With regard to this clonotype: The target antigen is unknown.

General study points: With persistent disease, TRBV28, TRBJ1-2 and TRBJ2-5 were the favored segments. Reduced TCR diversity was observed in persistent Graves' patients versus newly diagnosed patients.

Sequences were derived from peripheral blood mononuclear cells (PBMCs), sampled when the disease was refractory, from a patient treated with antithyroid drugs. The rearrangement joins TRBV10-1 to TRBJ2-7, with 11 bases fitting TRBD1. This TCR was sampled from a female donor with Graves disease. The CDR3 protein is CASSRDRGNEQYF. The CDR3 coding sequence is TGCGCCAGCAGCCGGGACAGGGGGAACGAGCAGTACTTC.